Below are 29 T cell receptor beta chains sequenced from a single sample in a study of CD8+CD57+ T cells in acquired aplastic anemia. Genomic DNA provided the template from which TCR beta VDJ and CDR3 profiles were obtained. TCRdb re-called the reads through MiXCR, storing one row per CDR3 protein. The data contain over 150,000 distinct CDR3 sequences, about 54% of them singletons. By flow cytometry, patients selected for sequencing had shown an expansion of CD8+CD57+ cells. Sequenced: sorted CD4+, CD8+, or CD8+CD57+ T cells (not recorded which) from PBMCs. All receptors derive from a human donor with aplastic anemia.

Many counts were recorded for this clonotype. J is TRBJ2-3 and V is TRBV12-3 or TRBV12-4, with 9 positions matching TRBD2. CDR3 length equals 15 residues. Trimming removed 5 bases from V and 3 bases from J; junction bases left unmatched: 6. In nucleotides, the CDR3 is TGTGCCAGCAGTCCCAGCGGGGGGTGGACAGATACGCAGTATTTT. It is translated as CASSPSGGWTDTQYF.

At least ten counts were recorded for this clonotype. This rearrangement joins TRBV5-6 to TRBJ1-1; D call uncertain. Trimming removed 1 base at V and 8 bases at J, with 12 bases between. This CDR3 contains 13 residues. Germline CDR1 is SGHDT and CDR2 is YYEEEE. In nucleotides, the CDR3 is TGTGCCAGCAGCTTGAAGGTTAGGAGAGAAGCTTTCTTT. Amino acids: CASSLKVRREAFF.

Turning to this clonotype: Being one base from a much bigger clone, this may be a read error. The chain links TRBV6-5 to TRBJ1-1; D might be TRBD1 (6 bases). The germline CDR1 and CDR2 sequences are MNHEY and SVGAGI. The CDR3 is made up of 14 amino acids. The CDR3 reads CASSYDRRFTEVFF. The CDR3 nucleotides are TGTGCCAGCAGTTACGACAGGCGATTCACTGAAGTTTTCTTT.

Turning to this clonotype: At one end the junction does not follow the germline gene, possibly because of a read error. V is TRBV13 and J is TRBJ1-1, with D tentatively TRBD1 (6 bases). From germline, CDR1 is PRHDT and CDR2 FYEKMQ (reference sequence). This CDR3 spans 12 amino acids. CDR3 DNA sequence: TGTGCCAGCAGCTTCGGGGACACTGAAGCTCCCTTT. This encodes CASSFGDTEAPF.

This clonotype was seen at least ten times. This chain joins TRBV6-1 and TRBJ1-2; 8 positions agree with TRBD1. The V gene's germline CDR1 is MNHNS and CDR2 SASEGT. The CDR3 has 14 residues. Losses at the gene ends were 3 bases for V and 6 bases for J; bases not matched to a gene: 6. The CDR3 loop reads CASSDGQGADGYTF. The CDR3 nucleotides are TGTGCCAGCAGTGACGGCCAGGGGGCTGATGGCTACACCTTC.

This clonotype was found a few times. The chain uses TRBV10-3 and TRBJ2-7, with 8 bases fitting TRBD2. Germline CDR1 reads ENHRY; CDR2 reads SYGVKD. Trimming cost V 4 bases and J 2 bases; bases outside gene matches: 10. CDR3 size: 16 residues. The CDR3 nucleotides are TGTGCCATCAGTGGGGCTGTACTAGCGGTTACCTACGAGCAGTACTTC. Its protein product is CAISGAVLAVTYEQYF.

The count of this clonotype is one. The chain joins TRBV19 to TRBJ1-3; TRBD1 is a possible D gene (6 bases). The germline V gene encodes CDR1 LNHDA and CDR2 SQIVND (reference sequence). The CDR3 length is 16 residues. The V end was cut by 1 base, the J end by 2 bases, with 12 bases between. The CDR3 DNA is TGTGCCAGTAGTATAGGCGGACAGACCACTGGAAACACCATATATTTT. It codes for CASSIGGQTTGNTIYF. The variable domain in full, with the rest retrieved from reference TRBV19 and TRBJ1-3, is DGGITQSPKYLFRKEGQNVTLSCEQNLNHDAMYWYRQDPGQGLRLIYYSQIVNDFQKGDIAEGYSVSREKKESFPLTVTSAQKNPTAFYLCASSIGGQTTGNTIYFGEGSWLTVV.

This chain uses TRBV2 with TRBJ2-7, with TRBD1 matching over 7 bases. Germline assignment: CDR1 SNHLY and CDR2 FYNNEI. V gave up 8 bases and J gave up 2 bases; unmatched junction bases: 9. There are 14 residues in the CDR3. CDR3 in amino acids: CASRPGTAAYEQYF. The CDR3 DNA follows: TGTGCCAGCCGACCAGGGACAGCGGCCTACGAGCAGTACTTC.

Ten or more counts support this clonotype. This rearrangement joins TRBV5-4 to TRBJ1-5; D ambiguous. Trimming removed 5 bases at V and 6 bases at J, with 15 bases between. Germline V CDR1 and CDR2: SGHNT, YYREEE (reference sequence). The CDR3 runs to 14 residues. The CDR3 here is CASSWESLSQPQHF. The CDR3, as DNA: TGTGCCAGCAGTTGGGAGTCCCTCAGTCAGCCCCAGCATTTT.

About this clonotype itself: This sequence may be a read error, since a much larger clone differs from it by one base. The CDR3 coding sequence is TGTGCCAGCAGTGAGGGGTCAGGGAGCACCGGGGAGCTGTTTTTT. It is translated as CASSEGSGSTGELFF. The V call is TRBV2, the J call TRBJ2-2, with D perhaps given as TRBD1 or TRBD2 (5 bases each). Germline V CDR1 and CDR2: SNHLY, FYNNEI. This CDR3 is 15 amino acids long. Between the trimmed V and J ends, which lost 3 bases and 4 bases, there was a span of 12 bases.

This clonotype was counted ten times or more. The CDR3 spells CSARDRSGTSAYEQYF. CDR3 coding DNA: TGCAGTGCTAGAGACAGATCCGGGACATCTGCCTACGAGCAGTACTTC. V and J are TRBV20-1 and TRBJ2-7, with D maybe TRBD1 (6 bases). In germline, CDR1 is DFQATT, CDR2 SNEGSKA (reference sequence). CDR3 length equals 16 residues. The germline V and J ends were trimmed by 0 bases and 2 bases, with 17 bases remaining between them.

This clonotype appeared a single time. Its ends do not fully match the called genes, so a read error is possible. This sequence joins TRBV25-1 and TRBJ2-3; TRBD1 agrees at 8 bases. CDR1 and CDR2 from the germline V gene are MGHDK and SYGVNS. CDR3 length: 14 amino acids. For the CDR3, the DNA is TGCGCCAGCAGCTTGGGACAGGACACAGATACGCAGTATTTT. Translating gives CASSLGQDTDTQYF.

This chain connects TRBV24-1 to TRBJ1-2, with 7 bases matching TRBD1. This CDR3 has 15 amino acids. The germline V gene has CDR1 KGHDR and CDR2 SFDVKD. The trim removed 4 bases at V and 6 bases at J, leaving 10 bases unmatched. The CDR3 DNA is TGTGCCACCAGTGACATAATGACAGGGTGGGATGGCTACACCTTC. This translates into CATSDIMTGWDGYTF.

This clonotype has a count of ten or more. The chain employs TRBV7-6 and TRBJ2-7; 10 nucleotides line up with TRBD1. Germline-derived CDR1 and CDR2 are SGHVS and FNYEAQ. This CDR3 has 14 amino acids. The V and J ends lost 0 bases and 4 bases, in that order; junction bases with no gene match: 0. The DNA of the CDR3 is TGTGCCAGCAGCTTAGCGGGACAGGGGTACGAGCAGTACTTC. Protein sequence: CASSLAGQGYEQYF.

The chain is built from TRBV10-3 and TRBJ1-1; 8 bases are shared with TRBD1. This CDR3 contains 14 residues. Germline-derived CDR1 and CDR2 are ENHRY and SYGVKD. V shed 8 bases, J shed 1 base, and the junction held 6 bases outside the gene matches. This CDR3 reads CAIRQGIGNTEAFF. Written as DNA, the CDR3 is TGTGCCATCCGACAGGGGATCGGGAACACTGAAGCTTTCTTT.

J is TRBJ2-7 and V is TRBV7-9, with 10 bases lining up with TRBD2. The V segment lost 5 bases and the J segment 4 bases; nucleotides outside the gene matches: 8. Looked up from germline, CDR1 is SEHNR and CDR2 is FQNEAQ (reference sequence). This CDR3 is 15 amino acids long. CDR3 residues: CASSEGTSEEYEQYF. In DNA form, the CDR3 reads TGTGCCAGCAGCGAAGGGACTAGCGAGGAGTACGAGCAGTACTTC.

CDR3 protein: CASRLNNPTEAFF. The CDR3 coding sequence is TGTGCCAGCAGGCTGAACAACCCCACTGAAGCTTTCTTT. This chain links TRBV7-2 with TRBJ1-1; D ambiguous. The CDR3 contains 13 residues. V was trimmed by 6 bases and J by 4 bases, leaving 12 bases between them. CDR1 is SGHTA and CDR2 is FQGNSA in the germline V gene.

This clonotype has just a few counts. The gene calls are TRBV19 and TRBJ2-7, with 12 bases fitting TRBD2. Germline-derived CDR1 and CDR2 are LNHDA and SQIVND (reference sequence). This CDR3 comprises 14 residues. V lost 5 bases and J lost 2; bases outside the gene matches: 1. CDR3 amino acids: CASSRTSGTYEQYF. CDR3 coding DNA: TGTGCCAGTAGTCGGACTAGCGGGACCTACGAGCAGTACTTC.

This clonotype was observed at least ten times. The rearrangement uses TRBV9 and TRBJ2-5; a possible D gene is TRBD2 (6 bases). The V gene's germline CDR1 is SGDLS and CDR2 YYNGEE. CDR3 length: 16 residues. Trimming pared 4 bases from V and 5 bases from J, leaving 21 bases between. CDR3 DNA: TGTGCCAGCAGCCCGACGGGACTCCCCGAAAAGGAGACCCAGTACTTC. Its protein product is CASSPTGLPEKETQYF.

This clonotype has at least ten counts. The CDR3 region is CASSQDSMSNQPQHF. For the CDR3, the DNA is TGCGCCAGCAGCCAAGACTCGATGAGCAATCAGCCCCAGCATTTT. The chain combines TRBV4-3 with TRBJ1-5, with unresolved D. V gave up 0 bases and J gave up 1 base, with 7 bases separating them. Germline CDR1 reads LGHNA; CDR2 reads YSLEER. The CDR3 runs to 15 residues.

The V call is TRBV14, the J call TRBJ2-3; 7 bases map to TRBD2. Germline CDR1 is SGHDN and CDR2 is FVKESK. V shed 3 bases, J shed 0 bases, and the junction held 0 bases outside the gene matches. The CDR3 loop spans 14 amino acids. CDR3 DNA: TGTGCCAGCAGCCATAGCGGGAGCACAGATACGCAGTATTTT. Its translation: CASSHSGSTDTQYF. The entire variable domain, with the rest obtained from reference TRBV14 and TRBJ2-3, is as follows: EAGVTQFPSHSVIEKGQTVTLRCDPISGHDNLYWYRRVMGKEIKFLLHFVKESKQDESGMPNNRFLAERTGGTYSTLKVQPAELEDSGVYFCASSHSGSTDTQYFGPGTRLTVL.

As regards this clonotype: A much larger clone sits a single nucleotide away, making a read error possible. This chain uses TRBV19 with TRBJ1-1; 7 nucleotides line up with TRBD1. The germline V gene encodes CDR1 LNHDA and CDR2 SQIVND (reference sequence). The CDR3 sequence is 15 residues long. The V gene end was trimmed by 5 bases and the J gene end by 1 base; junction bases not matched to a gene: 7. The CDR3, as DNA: TGTGCCAGTAGTCACAGGGGCGCGGGGAACACTGAAGCTTTCTTT. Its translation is CASSHRGAGNTEAFF. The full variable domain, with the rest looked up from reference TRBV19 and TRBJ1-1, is DGGITQSPKYLFRKEGQNVTLSCEQNLNHDAMYWYRQDPGQGLRLIYYSQIVNDFQKGDIAEGYSVSREKKESFPLTVTSAQKNPTAFYLCASSHRGAGNTEAFFGQGTRLTVV.

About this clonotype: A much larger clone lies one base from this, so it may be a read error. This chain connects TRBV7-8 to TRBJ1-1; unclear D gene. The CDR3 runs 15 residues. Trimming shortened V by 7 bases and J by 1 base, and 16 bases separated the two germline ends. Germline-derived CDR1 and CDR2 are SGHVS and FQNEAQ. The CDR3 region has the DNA TGTGCCAGCAACACTCTCCGGGCGAGGAACACTGAAGCTTTCTTT. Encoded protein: CASNTLRARNTEAFF.

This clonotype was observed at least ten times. The CDR3 DNA follows: TGTGCCAGCAGTTACTTAAGACCCACCTCAGATCGTGGAGCTTTCTTT. It encodes CASSYLRPTSDRGAFF. The rearrangement joins TRBV6-5 to TRBJ1-1; the D is unclear. The ends were cut back, 1 base at V and 10 bases at J, with 22 bases in the middle. The CDR3 has 16 residues. CDR1 and CDR2 (germline): MNHEY, SVGAGI.

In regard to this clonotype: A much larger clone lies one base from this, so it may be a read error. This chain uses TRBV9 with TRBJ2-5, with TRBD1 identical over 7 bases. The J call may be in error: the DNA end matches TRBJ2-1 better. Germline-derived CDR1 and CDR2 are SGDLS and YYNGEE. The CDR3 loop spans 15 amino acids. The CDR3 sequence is CASGGAKGALNEQFF. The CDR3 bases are TGTGCCAGCGGCGGAGCAAAGGGGGCCCTGAATGAGCAGTTCTTC.

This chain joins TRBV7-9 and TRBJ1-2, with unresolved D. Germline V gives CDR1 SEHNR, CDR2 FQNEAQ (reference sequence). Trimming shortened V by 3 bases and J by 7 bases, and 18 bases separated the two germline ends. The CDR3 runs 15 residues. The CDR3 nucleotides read TGTGCCAGCAGCTTCGAGACGGGTGCAGGACTTGGCTACACCTTC. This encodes CASSFETGAGLGYTF.

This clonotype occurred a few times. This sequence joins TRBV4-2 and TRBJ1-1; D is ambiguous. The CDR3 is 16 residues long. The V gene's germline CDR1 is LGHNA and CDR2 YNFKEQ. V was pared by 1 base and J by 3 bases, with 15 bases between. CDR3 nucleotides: TGTGCCAGCAGCCAAGGTCGGTACAGCTTGGACACTGAAGCTTTCTTT. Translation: CASSQGRYSLDTEAFF.

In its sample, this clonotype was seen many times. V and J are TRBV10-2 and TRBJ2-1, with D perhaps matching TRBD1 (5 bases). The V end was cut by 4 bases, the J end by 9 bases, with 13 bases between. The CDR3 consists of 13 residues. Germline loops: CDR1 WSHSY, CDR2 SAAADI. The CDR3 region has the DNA TGCGCCAGCAGTGGCCACTCTAGGGGTGAGCAGTTCTTC. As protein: CASSGHSRGEQFF.

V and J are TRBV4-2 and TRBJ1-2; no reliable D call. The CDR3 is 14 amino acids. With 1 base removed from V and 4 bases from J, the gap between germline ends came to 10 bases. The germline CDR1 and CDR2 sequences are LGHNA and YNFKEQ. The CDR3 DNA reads TGTGCCAGCAGCCAAGTCGGGGTAGCCTATGGCTACACCTTC. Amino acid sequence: CASSQVGVAYGYTF.